A selection of T cell receptor beta chains follows, all from one sample in a study of spatial heterogeneity in lung cancer. TCRdb called the 5' RACE reads again in MiXCR, with one record for every CDR3 protein. The sample contains some 6,000 distinct CDR3 sequences, 9.1% of which appear only once. Sample: lung tumor tissue, taken at surgery. The source of these receptors is a female donor with early-stage non-small cell lung cancer. Each CDR3 is given with its conserved first and last residue. The D gene is left open where the match is weak. Clone size appears in some rows only: once, few, many, or a class for an expanded clone.

V gene,clone size,J gene,D gene,CDR3 length,CDR3 DNA,CDR3 protein
TRBV2,large,TRBJ1-5,TRBD1,15,TGTGCCAGCAGACGGACAGGAAACTTCAATCAGCCCCAGCATTTT,CASRRTGNFNQPQHF
TRBV24-1,many,TRBJ1-2,-,13,TGTGCCACCAGTACAACTGGAGGTCAGGGCTACACCTTC,CATSTTGGQGYTF
TRBV18,many,TRBJ1-1,-,15,TGTGCCAGCTCACCGCAACCGGGACAGAACACTGAAGCTTTCTTT,CASSPQPGQNTEAFF
TRBV20-1,many,TRBJ2-1,TRBD2,16,TGCAGTGCTGAGGGGACTAGCGGGGGGTCCTACAATGAGCAGTTCTTC,CSAEGTSGGSYNEQFF
TRBV5-1,many,TRBJ2-7,TRBD1,14,TGCGCCAGCCGTTGGGACAGCACTTCCTACGAGCAGTACTTC,CASRWDSTSYEQYF
TRBV7-2,-,TRBJ2-7,TRBD2,18,TGTGCCAGCAGCTTAGCAGGGGCTAGCGGGGGAGAAGGTTACGAGCAGTACTTC,CASSLAGASGGEGYEQYF
TRBV20-1,-,TRBJ1-2,-,14,TGCAGTGCTAGGCCCGGGTACGGCCATATGCGCTACACCTTC,CSARPGYGHMRYTF
TRBV20-1,-,TRBJ2-7,-,16,TGCAGTGCTAGAGATGAGGGAGCAGGTGACTCCTACGAGCAGTACTTC,CSARDEGAGDSYEQYF
TRBV2,many,TRBJ1-5,-,13,TGTGCCAGCAGGGGGGACGGATATCAGCCCCAGCATTTT,CASRGDGYQPQHF
TRBV20-1,medium-sized,TRBJ2-3,TRBD2,14,TGCAGTGCTCGGACTAGCGGGTTGACAGATACGCAGTATTTT,CSARTSGLTDTQYF
TRBV6-5,medium-sized,TRBJ1-1,TRBD1,15,TGTGCCAGCAGCCTAGGGGGACAGAGGCACACTGAAGCTTTCTTT,CASSLGGQRHTEAFF
TRBV7-2,many,TRBJ2-1,TRBD2,16,TGTGCCAGCAGCTTCCTAGCGGGGGGCGGATCTAGTGAGCAGTTCTTC,CASSFLAGGGSSEQFF
TRBV7-2,many,TRBJ2-1,-,15,TGTGCCAGCAGCTTAGCGGGGACGACCCTCAATGAGCAGTTCTTC,CASSLAGTTLNEQFF
TRBV5-1,-,TRBJ1-1,-,15,TGCGCCAGCAGCCCCGGACTGATTGTGAACACTGAAGCTTTCTTT,CASSPGLIVNTEAFF
TRBV7-2,many,TRBJ1-5,TRBD1,15,TGTGCCAGCAGCCCGAGGGGGGCAGGGGGACAGCCCCAGCATTTT,CASSPRGAGGQPQHF
TRBV18,many,TRBJ2-7,-,16,TGTGCCAGCTCACCCCAGACCTTAACGAGCTCCTACGAGCAGTACTTC,CASSPQTLTSSYEQYF
TRBV28,few,TRBJ1-5,-,16,TGTGCCAGCAGCCCTGCGGGTGTGGGTTACAATCAGCCCCAGCATTTT,CASSPAGVGYNQPQHF
TRBV6-2/TRBV6-3,medium-sized,TRBJ2-7,-,13,TGTGCCAGCAGTTATAAGGGATCCTACGAGCAGTACTTC,CASSYKGSYEQYF
TRBV6-5,medium-sized,TRBJ1-4,-,18,TGTGCCAGCAGGTTTTCGGGCTTAGGAGTCTCAGCTAATGAAAAACTGTTTTTT,CASRFSGLGVSANEKLFF
TRBV7-6,many,TRBJ1-1,TRBD1,17,TGTGCCAGCAGTCTTAGGGTGGGGACAGGGGAGAACACTGAAGCTTTCTTT,CASSLRVGTGENTEAFF
TRBV20-1,large,TRBJ1-3,-,13,TGCAGTGCTAGGACCCAGAATGGAAACACCATATATTTT,CSARTQNGNTIYF
TRBV6-5,many,TRBJ2-5,TRBD1,12,TGTGCCAGCAGTCGGGACAGTTCAACCCAGTACTTC,CASSRDSSTQYF
TRBV12-3/TRBV12-4,many,TRBJ1-1,TRBD1,15,TGTGCCAGCAGTTTATTGGGACAGGGATACACTGAAGCTTTCTTT,CASSLLGQGYTEAFF
TRBV5-4,many,TRBJ2-7,TRBD2,12,TGTGCCACCGGGGGGAAGGGCTACGAGCAGTACTTC,CATGGKGYEQYF
TRBV27,medium-sized,TRBJ2-1,-,14,TGTGCCAGCAGGGGGACGGCCACCTACAATGAGCAGTTCTTC,CASRGTATYNEQFF
TRBV7-3,-,TRBJ1-1,-,13,TGTGCCAGCAGCCCCGCAGGGAACACTGAAGCTTTCTTT,CASSPAGNTEAFF
TRBV5-6,few,TRBJ1-3,-,15,TGTGCCAGCAGCCGGGGCGCACATTCTGGAAACACCATATATTTT,CASSRGAHSGNTIYF
TRBV6-6,medium-sized,TRBJ2-1,TRBD2,15,TGTGCCAGCAGTTACGGACTAGCGCAAAACAATGAGCAGTTCTTC,CASSYGLAQNNEQFF
TRBV7-2,medium-sized,TRBJ1-5,TRBD1,17,TGTGCCAGCAGCTTAACCGGGACAGGGGGCTACAATCAGCCCCAGCATTTT,CASSLTGTGGYNQPQHF
TRBV19,many,TRBJ2-3,-,15,TGTGCCAGTAGTACCCGGGCCGTGGGGACAGATACGCAGTATTTT,CASSTRAVGTDTQYF
TRBV7-9,few,TRBJ2-5,-,15,TGTGCCAGCAGCTTGAGCCGGACCACCCAAGAGACCCAGTACTTC,CASSLSRTTQETQYF
TRBV27,medium-sized,TRBJ2-3,-,14,TGTGCCAGCACTCGGAGGGGTGGTACAGATACGCAGTATTTT,CASTRRGGTDTQYF
TRBV5-1,many,TRBJ1-1,-,14,TGCGCCAGCAGCTTGACAGGGAGGGACACTGAAGCTTTCTTT,CASSLTGRDTEAFF
TRBV18,many,TRBJ2-7,-,15,TGTGCCAGCTCACCCCCGGAGGGGGCCCCCTACGAGCAGTACTTC,CASSPPEGAPYEQYF
TRBV3-1,many,TRBJ2-7,-,15,TGTGCCAGCAGCCGGAACGGCGGGGGCCCTCGGGAGCAGTACTTC,CASSRNGGGPREQYF
TRBV4-1,-,TRBJ1-2,-,14,TGCGCCAGCAGCCAAGGTCGAGTGAACTATGGCTACACCTTC,CASSQGRVNYGYTF
TRBV4-1,medium-sized,TRBJ2-5,TRBD2,15,TGCGCCAGCAGCCGACCTAGCGGGGGCGGTGAGACCCAGTACTTC,CASSRPSGGGETQYF
TRBV6-5,medium-sized,TRBJ2-3,-,14,TGTGCCAGCAGCCTCAGGGGCCGCACAGATACGCAGTATTTT,CASSLRGRTDTQYF
TRBV5-1,medium-sized,TRBJ2-7,-,13,TGCGCCAGCAGCGTCGGCAGGGGCGGCGAGCAGTACTTC,CASSVGRGGEQYF
TRBV7-1,-,TRBJ1-1,-,12,TGTGCCAGCAGCTCCTCGGGGAGGCAAGCTTTCTTT,CASSSSGRQAFF
TRBV27,many,TRBJ1-1,TRBD1,16,TGTGCCAGCAGTTTACAGGGGGCGATTTGGAACACTGAAGCTTTCTTT,CASSLQGAIWNTEAFF
TRBV7-6,-,TRBJ2-2,-,17,TGTGCCAGCAGCGTATCAGGTCACACCTCGAACACCGGGGAGCTGTTTTTT,CASSVSGHTSNTGELFF
TRBV7-9,-,TRBJ2-5,TRBD2,17,TGTGCCAGCAGCTCGGGCGGCGGGGGGACATACCAAGAGACCCGGTACTTC,CASSSGGGGTYQETRYF
TRBV7-2,-,TRBJ2-7,-,13,TGTGCCAGCAGCTCTCCTCCGTACGACGAGCAGTACTTC,CASSSPPYDEQYF
TRBV29-1,medium-sized,TRBJ2-5,-,14,TGCAGCGGGTCGACGTCTAGCGTTCGAGAGACCCAGTACTTC,CSGSTSSVRETQYF
TRBV12-3/TRBV12-4,many,TRBJ2-7,-,13,TGTGCCAGCAGACCTACAGGGATCCACGAGCAGTACTTC,CASRPTGIHEQYF
TRBV29-1,medium-sized,TRBJ2-2,-,13,TGCAGCGTTGAGAATTCAGCGGCCGGGGAGCTGTTTTTT,CSVENSAAGELFF
TRBV11-2,medium-sized,TRBJ2-3,TRBD2,16,TGTGCCAGCATCTTTACGGGAGGACTCAGCACAGATACGCAGTATTTT,CASIFTGGLSTDTQYF
TRBV7-9,many,TRBJ1-3,-,16,TGTGCCAGCAGCTTGACCCTTGGGGTCTCTGGAAACACCATATATTTT,CASSLTLGVSGNTIYF
TRBV20-1,many,TRBJ2-3,TRBD1,15,TGCAGTGCTAGGGGACGGGACAGGGACGCAGATACGCAGTATTTT,CSARGRDRDADTQYF
TRBV29-1,medium-sized,TRBJ2-5,TRBD1,14,TGCAGCGCAATCCGAGGGGGCGGAGGAGAGACCCAGTACTTC,CSAIRGGGGETQYF
TRBV3-1,many,TRBJ2-3,TRBD2,16,TGTGCCAGCAGCCAAGTTCTAGCGGGGGTAAGAGATACGCAGTATTTT,CASSQVLAGVRDTQYF
TRBV20-1,many,TRBJ2-1,-,14,TGCAGTGCTTTTCGGGGGGCGATGGGCAATGAGCAGTTCTTC,CSAFRGAMGNEQFF
TRBV6-2/TRBV6-3,many,TRBJ2-5,TRBD1,16,TGTGCCAGCAGTTACCAACTCGACAGGGATCAAGAGACCCAGTACTTC,CASSYQLDRDQETQYF
TRBV6-2/TRBV6-3,medium-sized,TRBJ2-7,TRBD1,13,TGTGCCAGCGACAGGGGGCGTTTCTACGAGCAGTACTTC,CASDRGRFYEQYF
TRBV19,many,TRBJ2-3,-,15,TGTGCCAGTAGTATTGGGCGCACTAGCACAGATACGCAGTATTTT,CASSIGRTSTDTQYF
TRBV6-5,medium-sized,TRBJ1-5,-,15,TGTGCCAGCAGTTATTCATGGGATGGCAATCAGCCCCAGCATTTT,CASSYSWDGNQPQHF